This T cell receptor (beta chain) was retrieved from a study of response to subunit inactivated influenza vaccine. Study-wide points: The authors proposed limited new T cell recruitment per seasonal influenza vaccination.

In TCRdb, the RT-PCR reads were re-called with MiXCR into one record per CDR3 protein. The profile shows around 850,000 distinct CDR3 sequences, 18% of them singletons. Details on this clonotype: What it binds is not known.

V lost 8 bases to trimming and J lost 2 bases, with 14 bases between them. Per the germline V gene, CDR1 is ENHRY and CDR2 is SYGVKD. The CDR3 runs 14 residues. The receptor comes from a man over 45 who received an inactivated influenza vaccine. The sample in question was PBMCs from blood, obtained approximately 5 days after vaccination. The chain couples TRBV10-3 to TRBJ2-3, with D possibly matching TRBD2 (5 bases). CDR3: CAIRRGSDTDTQYF. DNA of the CDR3: TGTGCCATCCGGCGAGGGAGCGACACAGATACGCAGTATTTT.